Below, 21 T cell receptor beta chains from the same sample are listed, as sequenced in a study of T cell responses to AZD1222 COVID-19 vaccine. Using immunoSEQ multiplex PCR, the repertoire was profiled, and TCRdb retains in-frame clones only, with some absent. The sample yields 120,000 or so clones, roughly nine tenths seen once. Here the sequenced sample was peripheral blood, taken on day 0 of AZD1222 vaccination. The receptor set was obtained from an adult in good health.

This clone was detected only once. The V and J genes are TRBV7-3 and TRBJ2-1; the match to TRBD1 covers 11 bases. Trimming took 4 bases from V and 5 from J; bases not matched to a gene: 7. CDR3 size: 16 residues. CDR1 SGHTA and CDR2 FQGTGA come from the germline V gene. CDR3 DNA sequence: TGTGCCAGCAGCTCCGGACAGGGGGCGCCGGACAATGAGCAGTTCTTC. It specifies CASSSGQGAPDNEQFF.

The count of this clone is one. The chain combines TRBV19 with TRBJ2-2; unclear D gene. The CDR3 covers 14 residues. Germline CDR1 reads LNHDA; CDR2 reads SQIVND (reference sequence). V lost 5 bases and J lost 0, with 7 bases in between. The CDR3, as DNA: TGTGCCAGTAGTTCCGCGACGAACACCGGGGAGCTGTTTTTT. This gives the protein CASSSATNTGELFF.

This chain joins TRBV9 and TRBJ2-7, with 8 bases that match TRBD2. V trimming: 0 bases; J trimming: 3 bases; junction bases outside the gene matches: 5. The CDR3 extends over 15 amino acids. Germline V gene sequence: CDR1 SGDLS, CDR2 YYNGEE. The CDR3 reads CASSVEGTSSYEQYF. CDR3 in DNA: TGTGCCAGCAGCGTAGAGGGGACTAGTAGCTACGAGCAGTACTTC.

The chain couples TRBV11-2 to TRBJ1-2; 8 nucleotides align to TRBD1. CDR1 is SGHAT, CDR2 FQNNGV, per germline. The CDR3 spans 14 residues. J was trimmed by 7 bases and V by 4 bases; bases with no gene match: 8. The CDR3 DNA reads TGTGCCAGCAGCTCGGACAGGGCGAAAGGTGGCTACACCTTC. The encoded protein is CASSSDRAKGGYTF.

CDR3 residues: CASSSKSSIFGRTDTQYF. The CDR3 nucleotides are TGTGCCAGCAGCTCCAAGAGCTCGATTTTTGGACGCACAGATACGCAGTATTTT. The chain joins TRBV7-8 to TRBJ2-3, with D hard to call. Germline lookup yields CDR1 SGHVS and CDR2 FQNEAQ. Trimming took off 4 bases at V and 1 base at J, with 21 bases between the two ends. This CDR3 comprises 18 residues. Filled out from reference TRBV7-8 and TRBJ2-3, the complete variable domain reads GAGVSQSPRYKVAKRGQDVALRCDPISGHVSLFWYQQALGQGPEFLTYFQNEAQLDKSGLPSDRFFAERPEGSVSTLKIQRTQQEDSAVYLCASSSKSSIFGRTDTQYFGPGTRLTVL.

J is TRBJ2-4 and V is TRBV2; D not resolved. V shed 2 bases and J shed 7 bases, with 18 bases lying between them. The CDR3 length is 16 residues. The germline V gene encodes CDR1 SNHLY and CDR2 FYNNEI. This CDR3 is CASSEPPFGDRNIQYF. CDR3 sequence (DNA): TGTGCCAGCAGTGAACCTCCCTTCGGCGATCGGAACATTCAGTACTTC.

CDR3 sequence (DNA): TGTGCCAGCAGCTTGGGACAGGGGCTTACCCTCCACTTT. Residues: CASSLGQGLTLHF. The gene calls are TRBV7-2 and TRBJ1-6, with TRBD1 matching 10 bases. Germline CDR1 SGHTA, CDR2 FQGNSA. The CDR3 totals 13 residues. V was clipped by 3 bases and J by 14 bases; unmatched bases: 4.

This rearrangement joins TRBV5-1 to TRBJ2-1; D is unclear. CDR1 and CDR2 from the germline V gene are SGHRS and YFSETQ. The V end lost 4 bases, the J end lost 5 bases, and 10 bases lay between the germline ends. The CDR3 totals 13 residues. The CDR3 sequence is CASSRTGHNEQFF. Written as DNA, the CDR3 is TGCGCCAGCAGCAGAACCGGACACAATGAGCAGTTCTTC.

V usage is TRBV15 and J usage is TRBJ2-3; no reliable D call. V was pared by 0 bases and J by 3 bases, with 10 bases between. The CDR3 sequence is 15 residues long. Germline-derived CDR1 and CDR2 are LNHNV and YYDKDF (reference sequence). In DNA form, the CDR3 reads TGTGCCACCAGCAGAGAATCCGTGGGGACAGATACGCAGTATTTT. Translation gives CATSRESVGTDTQYF.

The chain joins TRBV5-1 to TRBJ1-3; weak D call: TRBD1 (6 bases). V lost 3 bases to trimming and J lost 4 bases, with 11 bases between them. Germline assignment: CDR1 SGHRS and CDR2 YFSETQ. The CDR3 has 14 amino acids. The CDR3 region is CASSSGDLGNTIYF. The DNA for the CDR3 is TGCGCCAGCAGCTCAGGGGATTTAGGAAACACCATATATTTT.

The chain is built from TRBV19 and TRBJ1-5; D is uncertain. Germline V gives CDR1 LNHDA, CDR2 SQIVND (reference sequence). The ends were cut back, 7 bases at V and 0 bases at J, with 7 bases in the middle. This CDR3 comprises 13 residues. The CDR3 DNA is TGTGCCAGTAATCGGGATAGCAATCAGCCCCAGCATTTT. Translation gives CASNRDSNQPQHF.

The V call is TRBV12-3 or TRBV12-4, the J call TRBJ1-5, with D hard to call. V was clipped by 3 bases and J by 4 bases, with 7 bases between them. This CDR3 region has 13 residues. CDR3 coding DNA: TGTGCCAGCAGTTTCCGGACTAATCAGCCCCAGCATTTT. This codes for CASSFRTNQPQHF.

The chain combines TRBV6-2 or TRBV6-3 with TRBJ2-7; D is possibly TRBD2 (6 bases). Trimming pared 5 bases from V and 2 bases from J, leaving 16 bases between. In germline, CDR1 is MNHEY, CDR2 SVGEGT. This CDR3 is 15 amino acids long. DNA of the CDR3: TGTGCCAGCAGTCACTATCTAGCGTCCACCTACGAGCAGTACTTC. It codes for CASSHYLASTYEQYF.

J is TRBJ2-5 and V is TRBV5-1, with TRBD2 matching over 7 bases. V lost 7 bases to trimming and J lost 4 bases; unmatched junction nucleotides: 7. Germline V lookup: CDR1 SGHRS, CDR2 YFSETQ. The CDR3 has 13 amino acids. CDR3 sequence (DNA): TGCGCCAGCGGGGGGGGTGCGGGAGAGACCCAGTACTTC. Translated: CASGGGAGETQYF. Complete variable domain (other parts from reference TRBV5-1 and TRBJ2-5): KAGVTQTPRYLIKTRGQQVTLSCSPISGHRSVSWYQQTPGQGLQFLFEYFSETQRNKGNFPGRFSGRQFSNSRSEMNVSTLELGDSALYLCASGGGAGETQYFGPGTRLLVL.

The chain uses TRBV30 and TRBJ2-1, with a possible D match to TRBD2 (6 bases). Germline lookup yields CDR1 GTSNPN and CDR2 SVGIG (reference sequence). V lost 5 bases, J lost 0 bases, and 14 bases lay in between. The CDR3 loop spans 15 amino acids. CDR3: CAWQPPSVSYNEQFF. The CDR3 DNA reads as TGTGCCTGGCAGCCCCCTAGCGTCTCCTACAATGAGCAGTTCTTC.

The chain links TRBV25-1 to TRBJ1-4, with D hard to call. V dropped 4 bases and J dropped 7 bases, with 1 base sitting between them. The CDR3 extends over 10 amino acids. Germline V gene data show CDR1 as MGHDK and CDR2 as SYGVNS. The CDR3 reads CASSGEKLFF. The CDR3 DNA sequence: TGTGCCAGCAGTGGTGAAAAACTGTTTTTT.

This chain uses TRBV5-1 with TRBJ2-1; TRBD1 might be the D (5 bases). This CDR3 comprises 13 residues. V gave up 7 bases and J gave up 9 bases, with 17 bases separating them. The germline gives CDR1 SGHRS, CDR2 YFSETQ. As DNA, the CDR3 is TGCGCCAGCTCCAGGACACAAACGGGTGAGCAGTTCTTC. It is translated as CASSRTQTGEQFF. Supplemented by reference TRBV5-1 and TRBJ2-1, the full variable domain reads KAGVTQTPRYLIKTRGQQVTLSCSPISGHRSVSWYQQTPGQGLQFLFEYFSETQRNKGNFPGRFSGRQFSNSRSEMNVSTLELGDSALYLCASSRTQTGEQFFGPGTRLTVL.

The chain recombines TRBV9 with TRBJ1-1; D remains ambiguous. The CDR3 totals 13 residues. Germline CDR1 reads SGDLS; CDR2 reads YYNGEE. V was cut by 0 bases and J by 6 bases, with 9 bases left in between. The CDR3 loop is CASSVGLGSEAFF. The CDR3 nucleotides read TGTGCCAGCAGCGTAGGGTTGGGGTCTGAAGCTTTCTTT.

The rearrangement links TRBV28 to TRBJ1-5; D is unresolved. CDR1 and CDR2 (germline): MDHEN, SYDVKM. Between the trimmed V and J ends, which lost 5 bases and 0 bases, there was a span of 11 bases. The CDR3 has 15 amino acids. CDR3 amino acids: CASSARRFSNQPQHF. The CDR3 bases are TGTGCCAGCAGTGCCAGACGGTTTAGCAATCAGCCCCAGCATTTT.

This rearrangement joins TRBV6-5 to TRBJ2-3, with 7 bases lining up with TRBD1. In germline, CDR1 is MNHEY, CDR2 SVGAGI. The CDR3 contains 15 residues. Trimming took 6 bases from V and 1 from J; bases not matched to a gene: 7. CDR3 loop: CASSLTGAGTDTQYF. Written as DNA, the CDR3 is TGTGCCAGCAGCCTTACAGGGGCAGGCACAGATACGCAGTATTTT.

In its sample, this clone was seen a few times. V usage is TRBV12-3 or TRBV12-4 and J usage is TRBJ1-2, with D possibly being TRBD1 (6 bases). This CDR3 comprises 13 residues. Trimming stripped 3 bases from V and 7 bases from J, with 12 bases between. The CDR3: CASSFSGARGYTF. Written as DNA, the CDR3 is TGTGCCAGCAGTTTTTCAGGGGCGCGTGGCTACACCTTC.